This is a list of T cell receptor beta chains from one sample in a study of cytomegalovirus exposure and HLA in healthy donors. The data were produced by immunoSEQ multiplex PCR, yet TCRdb's version contains in-frame clones alone and is incomplete. The sample carries about 160,000 clones, approximately 84% recorded once. Sequenced input: PBMCs. Receptors were obtained from a male donor in good health and CMV-seropositive. CDR3s include the opening cysteine and the closing phenylalanine or tryptophan. Each record gives: V gene, J gene, D gene, clone size, CDR3 protein, CDR3 DNA. D genes are given only for firm matches. Size is stated for part of the rows, as once, few or many counts, or as a class when the clone is expanded.

TRBV10-3	TRBJ1-1	.	.	CAISESGGAEAFF	TGTGCCATCAGTGAGTCGGGGGGGGCTGAGGCTTTCTTT
TRBV27	TRBJ2-2	TRBD2	.	CASSPQTSGRVGTGELFF	TGTGCCAGCAGTCCCCAGACTAGCGGGAGGGTAGGGACCGGGGAGCTGTTTTTT
TRBV10-1	TRBJ2-2	TRBD2	.	CASRPAGGLTGELFF	TGCGCCAGCAGGCCCGCGGGAGGTCTCACCGGGGAGCTGTTTTTT
TRBV28	TRBJ1-2	TRBD1	.	CASSSRQGTPGYTF	TGTGCCAGCAGTTCTCGACAGGGAACTCCTGGCTACACCTTC
TRBV28	TRBJ2-5	TRBD2	.	CASSLWDLAGARETQYF	TGTGCCAGCAGTTTGTGGGACCTAGCGGGAGCACGGGAGACCCAGTACTTC
TRBV7-6	TRBJ1-5	TRBD1	once	CASSLAQGAQPQHF	TGTGCCAGCAGCTTAGCCCAGGGGGCCCAGCCCCAGCATTTT
TRBV27	TRBJ2-7	TRBD1	.	CASSFESRGYEQYF	TGTGCCAGCAGTTTTGAGTCCAGGGGGTACGAGCAGTACTTC
TRBV13	TRBJ2-7	TRBD2	.	CASSFGLAGVRYEQYF	TGTGCCAGCAGCTTCGGACTAGCGGGGGTCAGGTACGAGCAGTACTTC
TRBV7-2	TRBJ2-3	TRBD2	few	CASSFAGTSVDTQYF	TGTGCCAGCAGCTTCGCCGGGACTAGCGTAGATACGCAGTATTTT
TRBV28	TRBJ1-1	TRBD1	.	CASIPPIRDRGLNTEAFF	TGTGCCAGCATCCCCCCGATTCGGGACAGGGGTTTGAACACTGAAGCTTTCTTT
TRBV29-1	TRBJ2-7	TRBD2	.	CSVVAGGPSYEQYF	TGCAGCGTCGTAGCGGGAGGGCCATCCTACGAGCAGTACTTC
TRBV12-5	TRBJ2-1	TRBD2	few	CASGLVRPGLALEPGEQFF	TGTGCTAGTGGTTTGGTGAGACCGGGACTAGCCTTGGAGCCGGGTGAGCAGTTCTTC
TRBV30	TRBJ1-1	.	.	CAWKDGGNTEAFF	TGTGCCTGGAAGGACGGGGGGAACACTGAAGCTTTCTTT
TRBV18	TRBJ2-7	TRBD2	.	CASSPLGGEHGQYF	TGTGCCAGCTCACCACTCGGGGGGGAGCACGGGCAGTACTTC
TRBV5-4	TRBJ2-1	TRBD2	.	CASSLRLAGHEQFF	TGTGCCAGCAGCTTGCGACTAGCAGGGCATGAGCAGTTCTTC
TRBV11-2	TRBJ2-7	.	.	CASSLGTNYEQYF	TGTGCCAGCAGCCTTGGGACAAATTACGAGCAGTACTTC
TRBV30	TRBJ2-7	.	few	CAWETGSSYEQYF	TGTGCCTGGGAGACGGGAAGCTCCTACGAGCAGTACTTC